The 21 T cell receptor beta chains reported below all come from one sample, sequenced in a study of T cell responses to AZD1222 COVID-19 vaccine. Libraries were prepared by immunoSEQ multiplex PCR; TCRdb keeps only in-frame clonotypes and omits some of them. Seen here are roughly 180,000 clones, 94% observed once, and the top ten hold approximately 0.64%. Material: peripheral blood, obtained on day 0 of AZD1222 vaccination. These receptors all stem from an adult in good health.

Only one count was recorded for this clone. CDR3 protein: CASSAGGLSGANVLTF. In DNA, the CDR3 is TGTGCCAGCAGTGCTGGGGGGTTATCTGGGGCCAACGTCCTGACTTTC. The gene calls are TRBV7-9 and TRBJ2-6, with D perhaps matching TRBD2 (6 bases). The CDR3 runs 16 residues. Trimming pared 6 bases from V and 1 base from J, leaving 13 bases between. Germline values: CDR1 SEHNR, CDR2 FQNEAQ (reference sequence).

The gene calls are TRBV4-1 and TRBJ1-2, with 8 nucleotides matching TRBD1. The CDR3 extends over 15 amino acids. Per germline, CDR1 MGHRA and CDR2 YSYEKL. V gave up 4 bases and J gave up 8 bases; unmatched junction bases: 12. The CDR3 region has the DNA TGCGCCAGCAGCCCCGGACAGGGTTACTGGGAAGGCTACACCTTC. Its protein product is CASSPGQGYWEGYTF.

This chain connects TRBV11-2 to TRBJ2-7; D gene ambiguous. From germline, CDR1 is SGHAT and CDR2 FQNNGV. The CDR3 loop spans 14 amino acids. Trimming stripped 2 bases from V and 5 bases from J, with 13 bases between. The CDR3 bases are TGTGCCAGCAGCTTATGGGAATGGGCAGACGAGCAGTACTTC. This codes for CASSLWEWADEQYF.

The chain links TRBV2 to TRBJ1-5; 7 nucleotides match TRBD1. The V and J ends lost 6 bases and 5 bases, in that order; junction bases with no gene match: 7. The CDR3 runs 14 residues. Germline CDR1 is SNHLY and CDR2 is FYNNEI. Here the CDR3 DNA reads TGTGCCAGCAGGGCCGGGACAGTGTATCAGCCCCAGCATTTT. Encoded protein: CASRAGTVYQPQHF.

This chain links TRBV2 with TRBJ2-1, with 9 bases that match TRBD2. The CDR3 has 12 amino acids. After removal of 2 bases from V and 10 bases from J, the junction contained 0 bases not matched to a gene. The germline CDR1 and CDR2 sequences are SNHLY and FYNNEI. CDR3 residues: CASSELAGEQFF. Written as DNA, the CDR3 is TGTGCCAGCAGTGAACTAGCGGGGGAGCAGTTCTTC.

The chain carries TRBV6-5 and TRBJ1-1; D might be TRBD1 (5 bases). CDR1 and CDR2 from the germline V gene are MNHEY and SVGAGI. The CDR3 totals 15 residues. The V gene lost 5 bases and the J gene lost 3 bases, with 16 bases spanning the gap. For the CDR3, the DNA is TGTGCCAGCAGTCCTGGAAGGGGATGGGACACTGAAGCTTTCTTT. Its translation: CASSPGRGWDTEAFF.

The V and J genes are TRBV15 and TRBJ1-4; the match to TRBD1 covers 8 bases. The CDR3 covers 14 residues. Germline CDR1 and CDR2: LNHNV and YYDKDF (reference sequence). J gave up 8 bases and V 5 bases, and 7 bases lay outside the gene matches. In DNA form, the CDR3 reads TGTGCCACCAGCTCTGGCCAGGGGGCGGAAAAACTGTTTTTT. Residues: CATSSGQGAEKLFF.

The rearrangement uses TRBV7-2 and TRBJ1-3; D is ambiguous. Germline V lookup: CDR1 SGHTA, CDR2 FQGNSA. Trimming left V 2 bases short and J 3 bases short, with 8 bases between. CDR3 length equals 14 residues. This chain's CDR3 is CASSLPPGGNTIYF. CDR3 coding DNA: TGTGCCAGCAGCTTACCCCCGGGTGGAAACACCATATATTTT.

This rearrangement joins TRBV19 to TRBJ2-7; D call uncertain. There are 13 residues in the CDR3. From germline, CDR1 is LNHDA and CDR2 SQIVND (reference sequence). V lost 1 base and J lost 4, with 8 bases in between. The CDR3 DNA sequence: TGTGCCAGTAGTATAGTATCCAGTTACGAGCAGTACTTC. It is translated as CASSIVSSYEQYF.

This rearrangement joins TRBV20-1 to TRBJ2-5; D ambiguous. The germline V gene has CDR1 DFQATT and CDR2 SNEGSKA (reference sequence). This CDR3 contains 10 residues. V was shortened by 6 bases and J by 5 bases, with 7 bases between the two germline ends. Here the CDR3 reads CSASMETQYF. The DNA for the CDR3 is TGCAGTGCCTCGATGGAGACCCAGTACTTC.

The chain combines TRBV14 with TRBJ1-3; D uncertain. Trimming removed 3 bases at V and 5 bases at J, with 14 bases between. The CDR3 runs to 15 residues. CDR1 SGHDN and CDR2 FVKESK come from the germline V gene. CDR3 in DNA: TGTGCCAGCAGCCATGTGGGCGGAACAAGAAACACCATATATTTT. This encodes CASSHVGGTRNTIYF.

The chain has TRBV12-5 and TRBJ2-7; perhaps TRBD2 as D (5 bases). V lost 5 bases, J lost 0 bases, and 23 bases lay in between. The CDR3 sequence is 18 residues long. In germline, CDR1 is LGHNT, CDR2 FRNRAP. This CDR3 is CASGRVKSAPGSSYEQYF. The CDR3 DNA follows: TGTGCTAGTGGTCGAGTAAAATCCGCCCCGGGGAGCTCCTACGAGCAGTACTTC.

The chain links TRBV7-2 to TRBJ2-1, with D possibly matching TRBD2 (5 bases). V lost 2 bases and J 5 bases, leaving 10 bases between the germline ends. The CDR3 loop spans 14 amino acids. The germline CDR1 and CDR2 sequences are SGHTA and FQGNSA. CDR3 residues: CASSLQVGDNEQFF. The CDR3 nucleotides are TGTGCCAGCAGCTTACAGGTCGGGGACAATGAGCAGTTCTTC.

The rearrangement links TRBV5-4 to TRBJ1-2, with 10 bases identical to TRBD1. This CDR3 comprises 15 residues. Germline CDR1 is SGHNT and CDR2 is YYREEE (reference sequence). V trimming: 4 bases; J trimming: 4 bases; junction bases outside the gene matches: 7. DNA of the CDR3: TGTGCCAGCAGCCCCCGGGACAGGGGAATCTATGGCTACACCTTC. This gives the protein CASSPRDRGIYGYTF. The full variable domain, rest sourced from reference TRBV5-4 and TRBJ1-2, is ETGVTQSPTHLIKTRGQQVTLRCSSQSGHNTVSWYQQALGQGPQFIFQYYREEENGRGNFPPRFSGLQFPNYSSELNVNALELDDSALYLCASSPRDRGIYGYTFGSGTRLTVV.

DNA of the CDR3: TGTGCCAGCAGTTATTCCTGGCAGGGTCGCACCGGGGAGCTGTTTTTT. Its translation is CASSYSWQGRTGELFF. The rearrangement links TRBV6-5 to TRBJ2-2; perhaps TRBD1 as D (5 bases). The V gene lost 3 bases and the J gene lost 4 bases, with 15 bases spanning the gap. Germline CDR1 is MNHEY and CDR2 is SVGAGI. The CDR3 is 16 residues long.

This clone was detected only a few times. This chain joins TRBV30 and TRBJ1-6; 8 positions agree with TRBD1. CDR3 length: 16 amino acids. Trimming took 3 bases from V and 7 from J; bases not matched to a gene: 11. Looked up from germline, CDR1 is GTSNPN and CDR2 is SVGIG (reference sequence). This CDR3 reads CAWRPPGQGANSPLHF. The CDR3 nucleotides read TGTGCCTGGAGGCCCCCCGGACAGGGAGCGAATTCACCCCTCCACTTT.

V gene TRBV28 combines with J gene TRBJ1-2; D is undetermined. The CDR3 covers 13 residues. Looked up from germline, CDR1 is MDHEN and CDR2 is SYDVKM. V was trimmed by 7 bases and J by 4 bases, leaving 13 bases between them. The DNA for the CDR3 is TGTGCCAGCACCCTGACTGAGCCCTATGGCTACACCTTC. It is translated as CASTLTEPYGYTF.

The rearrangement links TRBV28 to TRBJ1-1; D is possibly TRBD1 (6 bases). CDR3 size: 15 residues. CDR1 is MDHEN, CDR2 SYDVKM, per germline. V dropped 7 bases and J dropped 1 base, with 16 bases sitting between them. The CDR3 DNA reads TGTGCCAGCACCCTGGGGGCGCAGGGGAACACTGAAGCTTTCTTT. Translating gives CASTLGAQGNTEAFF. The complete variable domain, with remaining parts taken from reference TRBV28 and TRBJ1-1, reads DVKVTQSSRYLVKRTGEKVFLECVQDMDHENMFWYRQDPGLGLRLIYFSYDVKMKEKGDIPEGYSVSREKKERFSLILESASTNQTSMYLCASTLGAQGNTEAFFGQGTRLTVV.

The chain couples TRBV19 to TRBJ2-2; tentative D call: TRBD1 (6 bases). Trimming took 5 bases from V and 6 from J, leaving 13 bases between them. The V gene's germline CDR1 is LNHDA and CDR2 SQIVND (reference sequence). The CDR3 totals 14 residues. The CDR3 nucleotides are TGTGCCAGTAGTCTTCCAGGGGTGGCCGGGGAGCTGTTTTTT. As protein: CASSLPGVAGELFF. The variable domain in full, with the rest retrieved from reference TRBV19 and TRBJ2-2, is DGGITQSPKYLFRKEGQNVTLSCEQNLNHDAMYWYRQDPGQGLRLIYYSQIVNDFQKGDIAEGYSVSREKKESFPLTVTSAQKNPTAFYLCASSLPGVAGELFFGEGSRLTVL.

V usage is TRBV10-3 and J usage is TRBJ2-2, with 10 nucleotides matching TRBD1. Germline loops: CDR1 ENHRY, CDR2 SYGVKD. The trim removed 6 bases at V and 5 bases at J, leaving 3 bases unmatched. CDR3 length: 14 residues. The CDR3 DNA reads TGTGCCATCAGCCCGGGACAGGGGACCGGGGAGCTGTTTTTT. Translated: CAISPGQGTGELFF.

This clone was detected once. This chain joins TRBV2 and TRBJ1-6; D is possibly TRBD1 (5 bases). The CDR3 runs 14 residues. Germline V gene lookup returns CDR1 SNHLY and CDR2 FYNNEI. V gave up 7 bases and J gave up 7 bases, with 14 bases separating them. This CDR3 is CASKLSRTNSPLHF. In DNA form, the CDR3 reads TGTGCCAGCAAATTGTCCAGGACAAATTCACCCCTCCACTTT.